This TCR beta chain was documented in a study of CD8 T cells in ankylosing spondylitis. The CDR3 sequence is 15 residues long. J lost 2 bases, V lost 0 bases, and 3 bases had no gene match. Germline V gene lookup returns CDR1 LNHNV and CDR2 YYDKDF (reference sequence). In its sample, this clonotype was seen many times. Its antigen is not identified. Overall study results and limits: Seemingly distinctive of ankylosing spondylitis blood was a TCR beta motif formed by eight highly homologous variants. As reported, disease-linked clones showed significant enrichment in matched ankylosing spondylitis synovial fluid. Earlier literature documents some of the motif variants in reactive arthritis synovial fluid and blood.

In making TCR beta libraries, quantitative 5'-RACE with molecular barcodes was used. TCRdb called the 5' RACE reads again in MiXCR, with one record for every CDR3 protein. The profile shows 110,000 to 150,000 distinct CDR3 sequences, approximately 8.4% of them singletons. This chain joins TRBV15 and TRBJ1-2; 7 nucleotides match TRBD1. This clonotype was sampled from a male donor with ankylosing spondylitis. Sequencing used synovial fluid, either unsorted or a sorted T cell fraction (not recorded which). CDR3 sequence: CATSRDLTGNYGYTF. CDR3 sequence (DNA): TGTGCCACCAGCAGAGATTTGACAGGGAACTATGGCTACACCTTC.